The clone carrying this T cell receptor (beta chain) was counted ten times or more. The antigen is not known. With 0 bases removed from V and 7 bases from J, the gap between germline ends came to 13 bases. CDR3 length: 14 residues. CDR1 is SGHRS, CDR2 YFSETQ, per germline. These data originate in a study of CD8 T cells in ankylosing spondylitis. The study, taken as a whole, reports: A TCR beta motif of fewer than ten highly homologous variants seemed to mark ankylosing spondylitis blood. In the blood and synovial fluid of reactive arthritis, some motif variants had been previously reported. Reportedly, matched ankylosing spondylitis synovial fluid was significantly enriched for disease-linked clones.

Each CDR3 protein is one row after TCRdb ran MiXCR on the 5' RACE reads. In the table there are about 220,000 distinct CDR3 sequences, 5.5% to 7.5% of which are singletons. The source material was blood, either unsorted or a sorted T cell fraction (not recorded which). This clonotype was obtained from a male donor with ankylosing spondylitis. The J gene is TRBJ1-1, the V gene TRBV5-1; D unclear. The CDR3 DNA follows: TGCGCCAGCAGCTTGGGGTCTACGGGCATTGAAGCTTTCTTT. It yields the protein CASSLGSTGIEAFF.